A selection of T cell receptor beta chains follows, all from one sample in a study of blood T cell repertoires in COVID-19. Assay: immunoSEQ multiplex PCR; the TCRdb copy retains only in-frame clones and omits some. The sample comprises approximately 350,000 clones, around 87% of which are singletons, and roughly 1% rests with the top ten. Sequencing used PBMCs or T cells enriched from blood (not recorded which). Receptor source: a man aged 18-30 years who had recovered from COVID-19. Each CDR3 is given with its conserved first and last residue. Each record gives: V gene, J gene, CDR3 protein.

v_gene: TRBV5-4
j_gene: TRBJ2-1
CDR3aa: CASSPSLSSYNEQFF

v_gene: TRBV19
j_gene: TRBJ1-1
CDR3aa: CASSINIPPESEAFF

v_gene: TRBV7-9
j_gene: TRBJ2-7
CDR3aa: CASSEFTAPIAYEQYF

v_gene: TRBV4-1
j_gene: TRBJ2-4
CDR3aa: CASSPLLSLAGPVAKNIQYF

v_gene: TRBV9
j_gene: TRBJ2-6
CDR3aa: CASRGSSGANVLTF

v_gene: TRBV28
j_gene: TRBJ1-4
CDR3aa: CASSLGDRDHEKLFF

v_gene: TRBV19
j_gene: TRBJ2-7
CDR3aa: CASSRDRTSYEQYF

v_gene: TRBV6-1
j_gene: TRBJ2-5
CDR3aa: CASSERREGGETQYF

v_gene: TRBV6-5
j_gene: TRBJ1-2
CDR3aa: CASSSLGREGFGYTF

v_gene: TRBV15
j_gene: TRBJ2-3
CDR3aa: CATSTNSAGTGQDTQYF

v_gene: TRBV5-4
j_gene: TRBJ2-1
CDR3aa: CASSLESSGGYNEQFF

v_gene: TRBV10-3
j_gene: TRBJ1-1
CDR3aa: CAIRLVGDTEAFF

v_gene: TRBV5-1
j_gene: TRBJ2-7
CDR3aa: CASSLAGQTDMQYF

v_gene: TRBV12-5
j_gene: TRBJ1-4
CDR3aa: CASGTGTTNEKLFF

v_gene: TRBV18
j_gene: TRBJ1-1
CDR3aa: CASSLLTGIHTEAFF

v_gene: TRBV28
j_gene: TRBJ2-1
CDR3aa: CASSTYSFEQFF

v_gene: TRBV28
j_gene: TRBJ1-2
CDR3aa: CASSSGQGGDGYTF

v_gene: TRBV7-2
j_gene: TRBJ1-2
CDR3aa: CASSRIGGSGYTF

v_gene: TRBV18
j_gene: TRBJ1-3
CDR3aa: CASSLYRETGNTIYF

v_gene: TRBV30
j_gene: TRBJ1-1
CDR3aa: CAWSGLGHGWNTEAFF